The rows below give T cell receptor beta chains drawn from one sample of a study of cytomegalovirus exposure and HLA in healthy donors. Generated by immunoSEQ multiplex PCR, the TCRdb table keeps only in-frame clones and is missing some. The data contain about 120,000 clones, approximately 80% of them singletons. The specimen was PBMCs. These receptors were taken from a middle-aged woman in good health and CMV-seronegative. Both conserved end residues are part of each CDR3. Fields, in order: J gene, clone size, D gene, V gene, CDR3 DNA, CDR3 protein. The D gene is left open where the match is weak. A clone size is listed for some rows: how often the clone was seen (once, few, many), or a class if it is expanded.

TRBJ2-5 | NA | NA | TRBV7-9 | TGTGCCAGCAGCTTCGGGGGCCAAGAGACCCAGTACTTC | CASSFGGQETQYF
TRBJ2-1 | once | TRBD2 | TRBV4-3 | TGCGCCAGCAGCCAAACTAGCGGCCTCAATGAGCAGTTCTTC | CASSQTSGLNEQFF
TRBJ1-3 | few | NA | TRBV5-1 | TGCGCCAGCAGCTTGTTCGCAGAAACCTCTGGAAACACCATATATTTT | CASSLFAETSGNTIYF
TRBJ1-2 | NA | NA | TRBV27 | TGTGCCAGCAGTTTGGGGGGGTATCCCTATGGCTACACCTTC | CASSLGGYPYGYTF
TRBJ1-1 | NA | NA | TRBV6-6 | TGTGCCAGCAATCCCCGGTCTGGCACTGAAGCTTTCTTT | CASNPRSGTEAFF
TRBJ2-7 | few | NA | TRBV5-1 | TGCGCCAGCAGCTTGGCGGGGAACGAGCAGTACTTC | CASSLAGNEQYF
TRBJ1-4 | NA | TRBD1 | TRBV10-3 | TGTGCCATCAGGGGACAGGGCCCTAATGAAAAACTGTTTTTT | CAIRGQGPNEKLFF
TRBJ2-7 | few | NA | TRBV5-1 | TGCGCCAGCAGCCCAGGGACCTACGAGCAGTACTTC | CASSPGTYEQYF
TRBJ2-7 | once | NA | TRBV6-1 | TGTGCCAGCAGTGAAAGACAGCTAGTCGGCTACGAGCAGTACTTC | CASSERQLVGYEQYF
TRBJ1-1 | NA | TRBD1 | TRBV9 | TGTGCCAGCAGCCCGCGACAGGGAGAGAACACTGAAGCTTTCTTT | CASSPRQGENTEAFF
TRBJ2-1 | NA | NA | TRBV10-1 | TGCGCCAGCAGGGTCGACTTCTTAACCTACAATGAGCAGTTCTTC | CASRVDFLTYNEQFF
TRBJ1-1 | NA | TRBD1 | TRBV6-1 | TGTGCCGCCCGGGGACAGGGGAACACTGAAGCTTTCTTT | CAARGQGNTEAFF
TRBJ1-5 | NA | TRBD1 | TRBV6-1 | TGTGCCAGCGGCCGGGACAGTGGAGCCCCTCAGCCCCAGCATTTT | CASGRDSGAPQPQHF
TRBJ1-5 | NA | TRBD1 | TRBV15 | TGTGCCACCTCGGACAGGGAGGCCAATCAGCCCCAGCATTTT | CATSDREANQPQHF
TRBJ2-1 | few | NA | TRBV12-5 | TGTGCTAGTGCCACCGGGGACTCCGCATACAATGAGCAGTTCTTC | CASATGDSAYNEQFF
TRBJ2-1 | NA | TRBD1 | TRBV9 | TGTGCCAGCAGCGGTGAATACAGGGGGGCGACGCAGTTCTTC | CASSGEYRGATQFF
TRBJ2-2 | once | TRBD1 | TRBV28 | TGTGCCAGCAGTTTATTCCCCAGGGGGCTCGGGGACACCGGGGAGCTGTTTTTT | CASSLFPRGLGDTGELFF
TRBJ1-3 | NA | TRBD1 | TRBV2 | TGTGCCAGCAGGGGCGACAGGGTCTCTGGAAACACCATATATTTT | CASRGDRVSGNTIYF
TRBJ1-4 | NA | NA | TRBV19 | TGTGCCAGTAGTACGTCCACTAATGAAAAACTGTTTTTT | CASSTSTNEKLFF
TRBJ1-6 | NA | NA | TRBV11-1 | TGTGCCAGCAGCGAAACAAGGAGCTCCTATAATTCACCCCTCCACTTT | CASSETRSSYNSPLHF
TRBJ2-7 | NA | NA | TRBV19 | TGTGCCAGTAGTACCACACTGAGGGACTACGAGCAGTACTTC | CASSTTLRDYEQYF
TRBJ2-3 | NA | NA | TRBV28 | TGTGCCAGCTTTGGGGAGACAGATACGCAGTATTTT | CASFGETDTQYF
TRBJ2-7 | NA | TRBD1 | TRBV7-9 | TGTGCCAGCAGCTCAGATCCGACAGGGAGCGAGCAGTACTTC | CASSSDPTGSEQYF
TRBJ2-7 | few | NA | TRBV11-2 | TGTGCCAGCAGCTTAGGTCCGGTCCGCTACGAGCAGTACTTC | CASSLGPVRYEQYF
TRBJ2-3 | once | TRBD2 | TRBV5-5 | TGTGCCAGCAGCGGGGGGCTAGCGGGATCCACAGATACGCAGTATTTT | CASSGGLAGSTDTQYF
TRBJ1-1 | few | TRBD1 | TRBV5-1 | TGCGCCAGCAGCTCCGGGACAGGTGCGAACACTGAAGCTTTCTTT | CASSSGTGANTEAFF
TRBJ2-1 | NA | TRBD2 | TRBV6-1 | TGTGCCAGCAGTGAGCCCGAGCGGGGGGACTACAATGAGCAGTTCTTC | CASSEPERGDYNEQFF
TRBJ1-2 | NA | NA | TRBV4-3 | TGCGCCAGCAGCCAAGAATTATCGGGGAACTATGGCTACACCTTC | CASSQELSGNYGYTF
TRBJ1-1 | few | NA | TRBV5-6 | TGTGCCAGCAGCCAAAGGACAGCTCACAACACTGAAGCTTTCTTT | CASSQRTAHNTEAFF
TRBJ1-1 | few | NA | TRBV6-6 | TGTGCCAGCAGGGGGACATCTGAAGCTTTCTTT | CASRGTSEAFF
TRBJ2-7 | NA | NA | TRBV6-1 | TGTGCCAGCAGTGAAGCAATCAAGAGCCGCTACGAGCAGTACTTC | CASSEAIKSRYEQYF
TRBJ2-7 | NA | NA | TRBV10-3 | TGTGCCATCAGTGAGCCGGGGACTCTCGAGCAGTACTTC | CAISEPGTLEQYF
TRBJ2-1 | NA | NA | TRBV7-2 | TGTGCCAGCAGCTTCCGGGGTAGGTACAATGAGCAGTTCTTC | CASSFRGRYNEQFF
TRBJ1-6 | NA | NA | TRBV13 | TGTGCCAGCAGCTCGACCAGGGATTCACCCCTCCACTTT | CASSSTRDSPLHF
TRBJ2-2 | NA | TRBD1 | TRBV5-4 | TGTGCCAGCAGCGATGAACAGGGGGGCAGGGAGCTGTTTTTT | CASSDEQGGRELFF
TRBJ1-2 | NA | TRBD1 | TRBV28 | TGTGCCAGCAGTTCCGGACAGGGCCCGATCTATGGCTACACCTTC | CASSSGQGPIYGYTF